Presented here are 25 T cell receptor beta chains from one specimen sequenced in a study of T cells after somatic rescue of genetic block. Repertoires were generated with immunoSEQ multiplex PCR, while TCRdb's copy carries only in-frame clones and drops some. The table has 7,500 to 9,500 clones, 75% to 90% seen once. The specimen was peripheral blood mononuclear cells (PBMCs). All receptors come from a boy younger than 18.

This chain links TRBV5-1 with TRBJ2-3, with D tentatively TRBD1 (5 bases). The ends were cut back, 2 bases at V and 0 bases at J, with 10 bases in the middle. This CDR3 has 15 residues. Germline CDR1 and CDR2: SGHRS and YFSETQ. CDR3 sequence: CASSLVDRSTDTQYF. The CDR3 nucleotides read TGCGCCAGCAGCTTAGTCGACAGAAGCACAGATACGCAGTATTTT.

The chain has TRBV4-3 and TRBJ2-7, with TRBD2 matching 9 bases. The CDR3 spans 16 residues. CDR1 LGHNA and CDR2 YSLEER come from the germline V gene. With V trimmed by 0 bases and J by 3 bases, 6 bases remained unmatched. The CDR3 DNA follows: TGCGCCAGCAGCCAAGATCTTCTAGCGGGATACTACGAGCAGTACTTC. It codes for CASSQDLLAGYYEQYF.

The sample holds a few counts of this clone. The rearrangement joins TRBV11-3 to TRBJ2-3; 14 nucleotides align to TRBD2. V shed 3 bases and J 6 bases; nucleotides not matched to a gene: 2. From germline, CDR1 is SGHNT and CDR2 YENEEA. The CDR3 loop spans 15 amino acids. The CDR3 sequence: CASSFGTSGGDTQYF. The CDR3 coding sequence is TGTGCCAGCAGCTTCGGGACTAGCGGGGGCGATACGCAGTATTTT.

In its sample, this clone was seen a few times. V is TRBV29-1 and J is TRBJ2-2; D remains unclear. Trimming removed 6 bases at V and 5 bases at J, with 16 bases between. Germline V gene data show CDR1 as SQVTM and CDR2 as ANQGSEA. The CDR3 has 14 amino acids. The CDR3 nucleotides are TGCAGCGTCGTCGATCGGAGATCGACCGGGGAGCTGTTTTTT. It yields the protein CSVVDRRSTGELFF.

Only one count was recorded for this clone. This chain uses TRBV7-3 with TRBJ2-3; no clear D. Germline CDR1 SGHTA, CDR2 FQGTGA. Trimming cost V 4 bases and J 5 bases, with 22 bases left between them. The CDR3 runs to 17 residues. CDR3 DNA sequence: TGTGCCAGCAGCTATCGACCAACGGTCAAAGGTATAGATACGCAGTATTTT. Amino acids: CASSYRPTVKGIDTQYF. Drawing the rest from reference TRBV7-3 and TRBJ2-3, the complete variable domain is GAGVSQTPSNKVTEKGKYVELRCDPISGHTALYWYRQSLGQGPEFLIYFQGTGAADDSGLPNDRFFAVRPEGSVSTLKIQRTERGDSAVYLCASSYRPTVKGIDTQYFGPGTRLTVL.

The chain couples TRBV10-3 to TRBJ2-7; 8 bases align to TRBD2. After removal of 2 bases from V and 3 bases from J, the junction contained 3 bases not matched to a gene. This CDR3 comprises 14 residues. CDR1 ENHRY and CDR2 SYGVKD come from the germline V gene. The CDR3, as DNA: TGTGCCATCAGTGAGCCGGGAGGGGACTACGAGCAGTACTTC. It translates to CAISEPGGDYEQYF.

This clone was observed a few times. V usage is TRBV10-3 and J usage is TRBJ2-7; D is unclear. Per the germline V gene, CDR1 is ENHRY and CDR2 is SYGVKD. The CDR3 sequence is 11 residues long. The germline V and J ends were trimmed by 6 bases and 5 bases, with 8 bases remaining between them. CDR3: CAISAYDEQYF. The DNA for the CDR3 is TGTGCCATCAGCGCCTACGACGAGCAGTACTTC.

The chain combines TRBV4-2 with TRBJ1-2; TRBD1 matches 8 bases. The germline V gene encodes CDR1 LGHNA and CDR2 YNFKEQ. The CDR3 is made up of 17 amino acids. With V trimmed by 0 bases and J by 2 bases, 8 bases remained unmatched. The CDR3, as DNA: TGTGCCAGCAGCCAAGATTGGGCAGGGGGCTCGAACTATGGCTACACCTTC. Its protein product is CASSQDWAGGSNYGYTF.

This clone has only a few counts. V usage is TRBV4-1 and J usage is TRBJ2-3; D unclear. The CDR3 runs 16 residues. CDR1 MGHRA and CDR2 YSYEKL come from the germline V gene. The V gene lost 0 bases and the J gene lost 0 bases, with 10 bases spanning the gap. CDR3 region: CASSQDTGRSTDTQYF. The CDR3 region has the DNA TGCGCCAGCAGCCAAGATACGGGCAGGAGCACAGATACGCAGTATTTT.

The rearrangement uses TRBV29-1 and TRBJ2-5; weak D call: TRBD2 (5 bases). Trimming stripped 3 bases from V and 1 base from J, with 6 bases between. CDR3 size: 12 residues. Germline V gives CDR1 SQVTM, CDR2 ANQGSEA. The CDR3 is CSVERAQETQYF. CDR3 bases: TGCAGCGTTGAGAGGGCCCAAGAGACCCAGTACTTC.

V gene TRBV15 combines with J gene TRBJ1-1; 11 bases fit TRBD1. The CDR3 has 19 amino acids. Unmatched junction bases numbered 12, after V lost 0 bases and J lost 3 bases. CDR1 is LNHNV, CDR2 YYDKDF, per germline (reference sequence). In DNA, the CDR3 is TGTGCCACCAGCAGAGATTGGACAGGGGGCGACGGGGAGGACACTGAAGCTTTCTTT. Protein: CATSRDWTGGDGEDTEAFF.

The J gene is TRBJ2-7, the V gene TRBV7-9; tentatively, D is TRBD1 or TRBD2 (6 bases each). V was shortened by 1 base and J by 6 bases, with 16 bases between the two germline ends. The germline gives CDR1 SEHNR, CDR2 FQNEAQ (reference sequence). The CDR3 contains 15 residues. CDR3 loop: CASSLGWGAGGEQYF. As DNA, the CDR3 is TGTGCCAGCAGCTTAGGATGGGGGGCCGGGGGCGAGCAGTACTTC.

DNA of the CDR3: TGTGCCAGCAGCCTTAGAGCAACTAATGAAAAACTGTTTTTT. Protein product: CASSLRATNEKLFF. The J gene is TRBJ1-4, the V gene TRBV7-9; no firm D call. Trimming pared 5 bases from V and 0 bases from J, leaving 7 bases between. The CDR3 consists of 14 residues. The germline V gene encodes CDR1 SEHNR and CDR2 FQNEAQ (reference sequence).

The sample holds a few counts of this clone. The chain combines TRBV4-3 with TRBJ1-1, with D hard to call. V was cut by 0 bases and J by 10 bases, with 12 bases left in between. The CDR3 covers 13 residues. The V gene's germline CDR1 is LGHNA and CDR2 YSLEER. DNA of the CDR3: TGCGCCAGCAGCCAAGATCGGCGGGGTAGAGCTTTCTTT. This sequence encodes CASSQDRRGRAFF.

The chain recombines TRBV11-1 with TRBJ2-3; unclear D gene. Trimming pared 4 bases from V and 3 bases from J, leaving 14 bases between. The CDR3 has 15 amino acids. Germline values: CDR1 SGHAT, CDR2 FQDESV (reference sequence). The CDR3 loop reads CASSSSPDSTDTQYF. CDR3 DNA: TGTGCCAGCAGCTCGTCCCCTGACTCTACAGATACGCAGTATTTT.

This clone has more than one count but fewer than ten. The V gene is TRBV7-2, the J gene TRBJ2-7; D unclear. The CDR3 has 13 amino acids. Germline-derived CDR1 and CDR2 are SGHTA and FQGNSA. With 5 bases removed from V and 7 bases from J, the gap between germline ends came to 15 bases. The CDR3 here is CASSITRRQEQYF. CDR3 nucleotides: TGTGCCAGCAGCATCACGCGCCGGCAAGAGCAGTACTTC.

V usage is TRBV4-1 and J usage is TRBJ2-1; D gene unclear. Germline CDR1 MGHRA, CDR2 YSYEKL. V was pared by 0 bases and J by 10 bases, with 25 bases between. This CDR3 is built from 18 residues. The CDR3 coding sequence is TGCGCCAGCAGCCAAGATCTTTACGGGCGCGGCTTAGACTTGGAGCAGTTCTTC. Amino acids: CASSQDLYGRGLDLEQFF.

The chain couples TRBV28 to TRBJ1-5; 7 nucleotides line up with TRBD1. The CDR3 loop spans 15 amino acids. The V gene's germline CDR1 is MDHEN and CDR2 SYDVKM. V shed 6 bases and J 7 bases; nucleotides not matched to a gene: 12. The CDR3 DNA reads TGTGCCAGCAGCCCCCCGACAGGGAGGAACCAGCCCCAGCATTTT. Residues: CASSPPTGRNQPQHF.

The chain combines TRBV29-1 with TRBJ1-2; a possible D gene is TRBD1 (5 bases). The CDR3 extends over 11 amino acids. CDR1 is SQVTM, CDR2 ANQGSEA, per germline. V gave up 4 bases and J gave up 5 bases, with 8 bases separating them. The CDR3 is CSVVRGYGYTF. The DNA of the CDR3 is TGCAGCGTTGTGAGGGGTTATGGCTACACCTTC.

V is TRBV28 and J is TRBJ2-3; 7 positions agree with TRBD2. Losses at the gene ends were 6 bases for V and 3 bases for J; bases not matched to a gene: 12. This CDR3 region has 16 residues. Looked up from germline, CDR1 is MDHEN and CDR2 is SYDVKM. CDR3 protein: CASSWSWERGTDTQYF. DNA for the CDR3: TGTGCCAGCAGCTGGTCGTGGGAGCGGGGTACAGATACGCAGTATTTT.

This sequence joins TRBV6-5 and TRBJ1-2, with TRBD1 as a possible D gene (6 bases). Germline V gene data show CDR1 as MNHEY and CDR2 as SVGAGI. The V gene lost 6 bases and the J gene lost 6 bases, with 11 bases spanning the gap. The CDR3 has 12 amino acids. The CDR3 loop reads CASRQGLDGYTF. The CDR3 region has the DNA TGTGCCAGCAGACAGGGTTTAGATGGCTACACCTTC.

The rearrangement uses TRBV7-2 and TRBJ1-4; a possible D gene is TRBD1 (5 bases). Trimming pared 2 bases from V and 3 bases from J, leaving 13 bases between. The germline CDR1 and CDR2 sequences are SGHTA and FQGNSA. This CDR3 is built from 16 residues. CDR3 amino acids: CASSLLSQGANEKLFF. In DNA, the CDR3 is TGTGCCAGCAGCTTATTGTCCCAAGGGGCTAATGAAAAACTGTTTTTT. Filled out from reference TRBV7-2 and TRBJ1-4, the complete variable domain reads GAGVSQSPSNKVTEKGKDVELRCDPISGHTALYWYRQSLGQGLEFLIYFQGNSAPDKSGLPSDRFSAERTGGSVSTLTIQRTQQEDSAVYLCASSLLSQGANEKLFFGSGTQLSVL.

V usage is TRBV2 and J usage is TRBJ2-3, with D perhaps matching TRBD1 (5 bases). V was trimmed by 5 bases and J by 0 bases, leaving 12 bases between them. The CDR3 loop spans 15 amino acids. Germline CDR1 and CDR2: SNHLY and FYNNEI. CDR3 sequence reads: CASSPRDGSTDTQYF. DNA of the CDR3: TGTGCCAGCAGTCCCAGGGATGGGAGCACAGATACGCAGTATTTT.

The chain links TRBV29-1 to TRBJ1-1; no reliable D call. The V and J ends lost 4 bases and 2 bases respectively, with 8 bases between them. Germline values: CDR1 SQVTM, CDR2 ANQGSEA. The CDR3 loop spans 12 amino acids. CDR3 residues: CSVGEGNTEAFF. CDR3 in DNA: TGCAGCGTTGGGGAAGGAAACACTGAAGCTTTCTTT.

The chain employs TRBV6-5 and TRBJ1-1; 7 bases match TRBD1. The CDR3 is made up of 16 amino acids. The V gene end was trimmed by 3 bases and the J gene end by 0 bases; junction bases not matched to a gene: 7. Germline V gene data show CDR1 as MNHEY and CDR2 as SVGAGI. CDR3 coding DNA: TGTGCCAGCAGTTATTGGCCAGGGGGGTTGAACACTGAAGCTTTCTTT. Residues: CASSYWPGGLNTEAFF.